A selection of T cell receptor beta chains follows, all from one sample in a study of Graves' ophthalmopathy and Graves' hyperthyroidism. In TCRdb, the multiplex PCR reads were re-called with MiXCR into one record per CDR3 protein. The table has over a million distinct CDR3 sequences, about two fifths seen once. Sequencing used peripheral blood or thyroid tissue (not recorded which). These receptors were obtained from an adult man with Graves' hyperthyroidism. CDR3s include the opening cysteine and the closing phenylalanine or tryptophan. The D gene is left open where the match is weak. The size entry is marked missing in some rows and otherwise reads once, few, many or a size class.

J: TRBJ2-5
V: TRBV9
D: NA
size: NA
CDR3: CASSPGEGGETQYF
DNA: TGTGCCAGCAGCCCAGGAGAGGGCGGTGAGACCCAGTACTTC

J: TRBJ1-1
V: TRBV6-2/TRBV6-3
D: NA
size: many
CDR3: CASSSSGRVVAFF
DNA: NA

J: TRBJ2-6
V: TRBV15
D: NA
size: NA
CDR3: CATARGEDGANVLTF
DNA: TGTGCCACCGCGAGGGGCGAGGACGGGGCCAACGTCCTGACTTTC

J: TRBJ1-2
V: TRBV15
D: NA
size: many
CDR3: CATSRERALGDYGYTF
DNA: TGTGCCACCAGCAGAGAGCGGGCCCTCGGGGACTATGGCTACACCTTC

J: TRBJ2-7
V: TRBV7-8
D: TRBD2
size: many
CDR3: CASSQGRGGSLDYEQYF
DNA: TGTGCCAGCAGCCAAGGGCGGGGGGGCTCCCTGGACTACGAGCAGTACTTC

J: TRBJ1-5
V: TRBV10-3
D: TRBD1
size: many
CDR3: CAIREGGGKPQHF
DNA: TGTGCCATCAGGGAAGGGGGCGGGAAGCCCCAGCATTTT

J: TRBJ1-4
V: TRBV7-9
D: NA
size: NA
CDR3: CASSSPGGAEKLFF
DNA: TGTGCCAGCAGCTCCCCGGGGGGCGCGGAAAAACTGTTTTTT

J: TRBJ2-7
V: TRBV10-3
D: NA
size: NA
CDR3: CAISESPVSSYEQYF
DNA: TGTGCCATCAGTGAGTCACCAGTGAGCTCCTACGAGCAGTACTTC

J: TRBJ2-5
V: TRBV5-1
D: NA
size: many
CDR3: CASSLQVRETQYF
DNA: TGCGCCAGCAGCTTGCAGGTCCGGGAGACCCAGTACTTC

J: TRBJ1-5
V: TRBV30
D: NA
size: few
CDR3: CAWSQNNAGNQPQHF
DNA: TGTGCCTGGAGCCAGAATAATGCAGGTAATCAGCCCCAGCATTTT

J: TRBJ2-7
V: TRBV27
D: TRBD2
size: few
CDR3: CASRKTSGSVGSEQYF
DNA: TGTGCCAGCAGGAAGACTAGCGGGAGCGTCGGGTCCGAGCAGTACTTC

J: TRBJ2-7
V: TRBV20-1
D: TRBD2
size: NA
CDR3: CSARAHSGPPYEQYF
DNA: TGCAGTGCTAGAGCACATAGCGGGCCTCCCTACGAGCAGTACTTC

J: TRBJ1-1
V: TRBV20-1
D: NA
size: many
CDR3: CSAVLGRTEAFF
DNA: TGCAGTGCTGTCTTAGGTCGGACTGAAGCTTTCTTT

J: TRBJ1-1
V: TRBV29-1
D: TRBD1
size: NA
CDR3: CSVSSPGQLSNTEAFF
DNA: TGCAGCGTCTCCTCACCGGGACAGTTGTCGAACACTGAAGCTTTCTTT

J: TRBJ2-7
V: TRBV24-1
D: NA
size: many
CDR3: CATSDLRAGSHEQYF
DNA: TGTGCCACCAGTGATTTGAGGGCAGGGAGCCACGAGCAGTACTTC

J: TRBJ1-5
V: TRBV4-3
D: NA
size: few
CDR3: CASSHLYSERDQPQHF
DNA: TGCGCCAGCAGCCACTTATACAGTGAGCGGGATCAGCCCCAGCATTTT

J: TRBJ1-1
V: TRBV15
D: TRBD1
size: many
CDR3: CATSRERGHEAFF
DNA: TGTGCCACCAGCAGAGAGAGGGGGCATGAAGCTTTCTTT

J: TRBJ1-6
V: TRBV12-3/TRBV12-4
D: TRBD1
size: many
CDR3: CASSTATGVNSPLHF
DNA: TGTGCCAGCAGTACGGCGACAGGGGTAAATTCACCCCTCCACTTT

J: TRBJ1-2
V: TRBV14
D: NA
size: NA
CDR3: CASSQDVAGFRDGYTF
DNA: TGTGCCAGCAGCCAAGATGTTGCGGGGTTCAGGGATGGCTACACCTTC

J: TRBJ1-4
V: TRBV10-2
D: TRBD1
size: NA
CDR3: CASSEPGQVNEKLFF
DNA: TGCGCCAGCAGTGAGCCGGGACAGGTGAATGAAAAACTGTTTTTT

J: TRBJ1-5
V: TRBV30
D: TRBD1
size: once
CDR3: CAWSEGTGSQPQHF
DNA: TGTGCCTGGAGTGAAGGGACAGGGAGTCAGCCCCAGCATTTT

J: TRBJ1-3
V: TRBV10-3
D: TRBD1
size: few
CDR3: CAWGRTGGVSGNTIYF
DNA: TGTGCCTGGGGCCGGACAGGGGGTGTCTCTGGAAACACCATATATTTT

J: TRBJ1-5
V: TRBV19
D: NA
size: many
CDR3: CASSISKGSSQPQHF
DNA: TGTGCCAGTAGTATCTCGAAGGGATCCAGTCAGCCCCAGCATTTT

J: TRBJ2-6
V: TRBV24-1
D: NA
size: many
CDR3: CATSDSGVAGANVLTF
DNA: TGTGCCACCAGTGATTCTGGGGTAGCCGGGGCCAACGTCCTGACTTTC

J: TRBJ2-7
V: TRBV6-5
D: TRBD2
size: few
CDR3: CASLLAGGRVEQYF
DNA: TGTGCCAGCTTACTAGCGGGAGGGCGGGTCGAGCAGTACTTC